Below are 30 T cell receptor beta chains sequenced from a single sample in a study of blood T cells in healthy people across ages. The authors ran a second PCR of about 6 to 11 cycles using a sample-barcoded 5' primer and a J-beta primer mix. Each CDR3 protein is one row after TCRdb ran MiXCR on the 5' RACE reads. Of hundreds of thousands of distinct CDR3 sequences in the sample, around 50% were seen once. Material for sequencing was blood. These TCRs come from a woman of 80 years or more in good health.

This clonotype was detected ten times or more. The rearrangement joins TRBV20-1 to TRBJ2-1; 9 bases fit TRBD2. V trimming: 6 bases; J trimming: 0 bases; junction bases outside the gene matches: 15. The CDR3 consists of 18 residues. Germline V gene data show CDR1 as DFQATT and CDR2 as SNEGSKA (reference sequence). The CDR3 sequence is CSATSASGRTPSYNEQFF. In nucleotides, the CDR3 is TGCAGTGCCACTAGTGCCAGCGGGAGGACCCCCTCCTACAATGAGCAGTTCTTC.

The genes are TRBV21-1 and TRBJ2-3; the listed D gene, TRBD1, was not tested against the DNA. TRBV21-1 is reported as a pseudogene. The CDR3 is made up of 13 amino acids. For the CDR3, the DNA is TGTGCCACCCGACGGACAAACACAGATACGCAGTATTTT. Amino acid sequence: CATRRTNTDTQYF.

This clonotype has just a few counts. The V gene is TRBV11-2, the J gene TRBJ2-3, with no clear D. Trimming shortened V by 3 bases and J by 3 bases, and 7 bases separated the two germline ends. This CDR3 is 13 amino acids long. Germline CDR1 and CDR2: SGHAT and FQNNGV. CDR3 region: CASSFLWTDTQYF. The CDR3 DNA is TGTGCCAGCAGCTTTTTATGGACAGATACGCAGTATTTT.

The V gene is TRBV9, the J gene TRBJ2-2; D is ambiguous. CDR1 SGDLS and CDR2 YYNGEE come from the germline V gene. V was trimmed by 1 base and J by 3 bases, leaving 10 bases between them. The CDR3 consists of 15 residues. The DNA for the CDR3 is TGTGCCAGCAGCGTATCCCATGCTTACACCGGGGAGCTGTTTTTT. Encoded protein: CASSVSHAYTGELFF.

This clonotype was seen many times. This chain links TRBV20-1 with TRBJ1-6; 8 bases map to TRBD1. Germline V CDR1 and CDR2: DFQATT, SNEGSKA (reference sequence). This CDR3 has 15 amino acids. The CDR3 protein is CSGTGALGGNSPLHF. DNA of the CDR3: TGCAGCGGGACAGGTGCCTTAGGGGGTAATTCACCCCTCCACTTT.

The V gene is TRBV7-6, the J gene TRBJ2-5; no clear D gene. Trimming removed 1 base from V and 1 base from J, with 13 bases in between. The CDR3 loop spans 16 amino acids. From germline, CDR1 is SGHVS and CDR2 FNYEAQ. The CDR3 spells CASSLDRLAIQETQYF. DNA for the CDR3: TGTGCCAGCAGCTTAGATCGTTTGGCGATCCAAGAGACCCAGTACTTC. Full variable domain (remainder filled in from reference TRBV7-6 and TRBJ2-5): GAGVSQSPRYKVTKRGQDVALRCDPISGHVSLYWYRQALGQGPEFLTYFNYEAQQDKSGLPNDRFSAERPEGSISTLTIQRTEQRDSAMYRCASSLDRLAIQETQYFGPGTRLLVL.

This clonotype occurred many times. This chain's CDR3 is CAIDTGTSGANVLTF. CDR3 nucleotides: TGCGCCATAGATACCGGGACTTCTGGGGCCAACGTCCTGACTTTC. The chain is built from TRBV10-2 and TRBJ2-6, with a tentative D call TRBD2 (6 bases). The CDR3 is made up of 15 amino acids. Germline-derived CDR1 and CDR2 are WSHSY and SAAADI. V lost 10 bases and J 1 base, leaving 14 bases between the germline ends.

Points on this clonotype: Relative to the germline gene, one junction end is altered; a read error may explain this. The chain's CDR3 is CGVEGRLNTEAFF. The CDR3 DNA sequence: TGCGGCGTTGAAGGACGGTTGAACACTGAAGCTTTCTTT. This rearrangement joins TRBV29-1 to TRBJ1-1; D call uncertain. CDR1 is SQVTM, CDR2 ANQGSEA, per germline. The CDR3 has 13 amino acids. Variable domain in full (rest from reference TRBV29-1 and TRBJ1-1): SAVISQKPSRDICQRGTSLTIQCQVDSQVTMMFWYRQQPGQSLTLIATANQGSEATYESGFVIDKFPISRPNLTFSTLTVSNMSPEDSSIYLCGVEGRLNTEAFFGQGTRLTVV.

Comments on this clonotype: Possible read error: a much larger clone is one base away. The V and J genes are TRBV7-3 and TRBJ2-3; D is perhaps TRBD1 (5 bases). CDR3 size: 15 residues. From germline, CDR1 is SGHTA and CDR2 FQGTGA. CDR3 loop: CASSLGYPNTGTQYF. In DNA form, the CDR3 reads TGTGCCAGCAGCTTAGGGTACCCTAACACAGGTACGCAGTATTTT.

The gene calls are TRBV10-3 and TRBJ2-1; no firm D call. V dropped 5 bases and J dropped 4 bases, with 9 bases sitting between them. Germline V gives CDR1 ENHRY, CDR2 SYGVKD. This CDR3 has 13 residues. The CDR3 is CAISYRSYNEQFF. In nucleotides, the CDR3 is TGTGCCATCAGTTATCGGTCTTACAATGAGCAGTTCTTC.

As concerns this clonotype: The junction and the germline gene differ at one end; a read error may be behind it. The chain combines TRBV7-2 with TRBJ1-5; 7 bases line up with TRBD1. The CDR3 covers 14 residues. Germline loops: CDR1 SGHTA, CDR2 FQGNSA. This CDR3 reads CASSLAGGDQPRHF. The CDR3 bases are TGTGCCAGCAGCTTAGCAGGGGGCGATCAGCCCCGGCATTTT.

Many counts were recorded for this clonotype. The chain joins TRBV7-2 to TRBJ2-7; either TRBD1 or TRBD2 may fit D (5 bases each). The germline V gene encodes CDR1 SGHTA and CDR2 FQGNSA. Deletions cut 1 base from V and 6 bases from J, with 10 bases between. There are 13 residues in the CDR3. The CDR3 protein is CASSLVSGTEQYF. CDR3 in DNA: TGTGCCAGCAGCTTAGTCTCCGGGACCGAGCAGTACTTC.

The chain couples TRBV7-2 to TRBJ2-3; D is undetermined. Germline CDR1 and CDR2: SGHTA and FQGNSA. The CDR3 is made up of 13 amino acids. V lost 7 bases and J 0 bases, leaving 8 bases between the germline ends. The CDR3 protein is CASIPASTDTQYF. CDR3 nucleotide sequence: TGTGCCAGCATTCCTGCCAGCACAGATACGCAGTATTTT.

V usage is TRBV9 and J usage is TRBJ2-1; 7 bases agree with TRBD1. The CDR3 length is 14 residues. CDR1 is SGDLS and CDR2 is YYNGEE in the germline V gene. The J segment lost 8 bases and the V segment lost 4 bases, leaving 9 bases of the junction unmatched. The CDR3 loop reads CASSPHDRAHEQFF. The CDR3 nucleotides read TGTGCCAGCAGCCCCCATGACAGGGCTCATGAGCAGTTCTTC.

In DNA form, the CDR3 reads TGTGCCAGCAGCTTAATGGCCAGCTCCTACAATGAGCAGTACTTC. It encodes CASSLMASSYNEQYF. The rearrangement uses TRBV5-6 and TRBJ2-1; D call uncertain. The DNA end favors TRBJ2-7, so the J call may be wrong. The CDR3 loop spans 15 amino acids. Germline CDR1 is SGHDT and CDR2 is YYEEEE.

With respect to this clonotype: A much larger clone differs by one base, so this may be a read error. The chain is built from TRBV12-3 or TRBV12-4 and TRBJ1-2; no definite D call. The CDR3 sequence is 11 residues long. The CDR3 sequence: CASNGGKGCTF. The CDR3 region has the DNA TGTGCCAGCAATGGAGGCAAGGGCTGCACCTTC.

This clonotype has just a few counts. The genes are TRBV6-2 or TRBV6-3 and TRBJ2-4; D is perhaps TRBD1 or TRBD2 (5 bases each). Between the trimmed V and J ends, which lost 5 bases and 9 bases, there was a span of 14 bases. Germline V gives CDR1 MNHEY, CDR2 SVGEGT. CDR3 length: 13 residues. CDR3 nucleotides: TGTGCCAGCAGTACGAGGGGATGGGGCATTCAGTACTTC. It codes for CASSTRGWGIQYF.

The genes are TRBV5-1 and TRBJ1-1, with D tentatively TRBD1 (6 bases). The CDR3 extends over 16 amino acids. V gave up 0 bases and J gave up 5 bases, with 17 bases separating them. Germline V gene lookup returns CDR1 SGHRS and CDR2 YFSETQ. CDR3 nucleotide sequence: TGCGCCAGCAGCTTGGACGGGGGCCAGGGAGGAACTGAAGCTTTCTTT. Its protein is CASSLDGGQGGTEAFF.

The chain uses TRBV10-1 and TRBJ1-3; maybe TRBD1 (5 bases). CDR1 is WNHNN and CDR2 is SYGVQD in the germline V gene (reference sequence). This CDR3 spans 13 amino acids. Trimming pared 9 bases from V and 3 bases from J, leaving 12 bases between. As DNA, the CDR3 is TGCGCCAGTTCCGGGGGGATTGGAAACACCATATATTTT. Protein: CASSGGIGNTIYF.

With regard to this clonotype: Possible read error: a much larger clone is one base away. This rearrangement joins TRBV18 to TRBJ2-1; D call uncertain. The CDR3 is 14 residues long. Per the germline V gene, CDR1 is KGHSH and CDR2 is LQKENI. V was clipped by 3 bases and J by 8 bases, with 14 bases between them. Here the CDR3 reads CASSPSARDDEQFF. The CDR3 nucleotides are TGTGCCAGCTCACCCTCAGCCCGAGACGATGAGCAGTTCTTC.

The chain carries TRBV7-9 and TRBJ2-5, with 12 bases aligning to TRBD2. CDR3 length: 18 amino acids. With V trimmed by 5 bases and J by 2 bases, 12 bases remained unmatched. Germline V gives CDR1 SEHNR, CDR2 FQNEAQ (reference sequence). The CDR3 sequence: CASSRLAGVSGFQETQYF. The CDR3 DNA follows: TGTGCCAGCAGCAGACTAGCGGGAGTAAGTGGGTTTCAAGAGACCCAGTACTTC.

This clonotype was seen just once. The V call is TRBV10-3, the J call TRBJ2-6, with 7 bases lining up with TRBD2. The length of the CDR3 is 16 residues. The ends lost 2 bases at V and 3 bases at J; junction bases unmatched: 4. The V gene's germline CDR1 is ENHRY and CDR2 SYGVKD. In nucleotides, the CDR3 is TGTGCCATCAGTGAGCCGGGAGGAGGTGGGGCCAACGTCCTGACTTTC. Translated: CAISEPGGGGANVLTF.

Many counts were recorded for this clonotype. The gene calls are TRBV29-1 and TRBJ2-1; D not certain. This CDR3 is built from 14 residues. V was shortened by 3 bases and J by 7 bases, with 16 bases between the two germline ends. Looked up from germline, CDR1 is SQVTM and CDR2 is ANQGSEA. The CDR3 DNA follows: TGCAGCGTTGAGTCTCCCGGAAGGAGAAATGAGCAGTTCTTC. It codes for CSVESPGRRNEQFF.

This clonotype was observed a few times. The chain employs TRBV3-1 and TRBJ2-5; 8 bases map to TRBD2. V lost 2 bases and J lost 4; bases outside the gene matches: 9. The CDR3 extends over 16 amino acids. Per germline, CDR1 LGHDT and CDR2 YNNKEL (reference sequence). As DNA, the CDR3 is TGTGCCAGCAGCCAAACTAGCGGCCTTTATTCAGAGACCCAGTACTTC. Protein product: CASSQTSGLYSETQYF.

As concerns this clonotype: A read error may account for a junction end that differs from germline. The chain has TRBV18 and TRBJ1-3; 7 bases align to TRBD1. Germline loops: CDR1 KGHSH, CDR2 LQKENI. CDR3 length: 17 residues. As DNA, the CDR3 is TGTGCCAGCTCACCTGCCTCAGGGGGTATCTCTGGAAACACCACATATTTT. It specifies CASSPASGGISGNTTYF.

This rearrangement joins TRBV4-1 to TRBJ2-3; TRBD1 is a possible D gene (6 bases). V was shortened by 2 bases and J by 2 bases, with 8 bases between the two germline ends. CDR1 is MGHRA, CDR2 YSYEKL, per germline. CDR3 length: 14 residues. The CDR3 DNA follows: TGCGCCAGCAGCCAAACAGGGTTCACAGATACGCAGTATTTT. Translation gives CASSQTGFTDTQYF.

Regarding this clonotype: This may arise from a read error, as a much more abundant clone is one base away. The chain links TRBV29-1 to TRBJ1-1; tentative D call: TRBD1 (5 bases). With 3 bases removed from V and 1 base from J, the gap between germline ends came to 6 bases. The CDR3 loop spans 12 amino acids. Germline V gives CDR1 SQVTM, CDR2 ANQGSEA. The CDR3 spells CSVDRENTEAFF. In nucleotides, the CDR3 is TGCAGCGTTGACAGGGAGAACACTGAAGCTTTCTTT.

J is TRBJ1-2 and V is TRBV5-1, with 10 bases matching TRBD1. The germline V gene encodes CDR1 SGHRS and CDR2 YFSETQ. V was clipped by 5 bases and J by 6 bases; unmatched bases: 1. The CDR3 loop spans 12 amino acids. The CDR3 protein is CASRTGGDGYTF. CDR3 DNA sequence: TGCGCCAGCAGGACAGGGGGCGATGGCTACACCTTC.

The chain combines TRBV20-1 with TRBJ1-6; 8 bases are shared with TRBD1. CDR1 is DFQATT, CDR2 SNEGSKA, per germline (reference sequence). V was pared by 3 bases and J by 10 bases, with 5 bases of the junction left unmatched. There are 13 residues in the CDR3. The CDR3 here is CSASQGAASPLHF. CDR3 nucleotides: TGCAGTGCTAGTCAGGGGGCAGCCTCACCCCTCCACTTT.

This rearrangement joins TRBV29-1 to TRBJ2-3, with a tentative D call TRBD2 (5 bases). The CDR3 spans 17 residues. CDR1 and CDR2 from the germline V gene are SQVTM and ANQGSEA. The germline V and J ends were trimmed by 1 base and 0 bases, with 17 bases remaining between them. In nucleotides, the CDR3 is TGCAGCGTTGAAGGGCCCACTAGATCTGGTAGCACAGATACGCAGTATTTT. Its translation: CSVEGPTRSGSTDTQYF.